The 24 T cell receptor beta chains below were found in one sample sequenced in a study of blood T cell repertoires in COVID-19. Some clones are missing from TCRdb's copy, which holds only in-frame ones; the method was immunoSEQ multiplex PCR. The repertoire holds approximately 66,000 clones, just under 90% seen once, with approximately 1.5% in the top ten. The source material was peripheral blood. Source of these receptors: a man in his sixties with acute or convalescent COVID-19.

This clone has only one observation. This rearrangement joins TRBV6-5 to TRBJ1-5; a possible D gene is TRBD1 (6 bases). Germline V gene sequence: CDR1 MNHEY, CDR2 SVGAGI. Trimming left V 8 bases short and J 5 bases short, with 13 bases between. The CDR3 runs 13 residues. The CDR3: CASSREGDQPQHF. Written as DNA, the CDR3 is TGTGCCAGCTCGAGGGAGGGGGATCAGCCCCAGCATTTT.

For this clone: The sample has other DNA sequences that encode this CDR3 too. This chain joins TRBV18 and TRBJ2-5; D uncertain. The V end was cut by 2 bases, the J end by 2 bases, with 6 bases between. Germline assignment: CDR1 KGHSH and CDR2 LQKENI. The CDR3 runs to 13 residues. The CDR3 region has the DNA TGTGCCAGCTCACCAGGGCAGCAAGAGACCCAGTACTTC. Amino acid sequence: CASSPGQQETQYF.

The CDR3 DNA reads TGTGCCAGCAGCTCCGGACAGGGTAACACCTTC. It encodes CASSSGQGNTF. The chain is built from TRBV7-9 and TRBJ1-2; 8 bases agree with TRBD1. Trimming took 4 bases from V and 12 from J; bases not matched to a gene: 4. The CDR3 length is 11 residues. Germline V gives CDR1 SEHNR, CDR2 FQNEAQ (reference sequence).

This rearrangement joins TRBV11-3 to TRBJ1-1; no definite D call. The germline V gene encodes CDR1 SGHNT and CDR2 YENEEA. Trimming took off 5 bases at V and 0 bases at J, with 13 bases between the two ends. CDR3 size: 15 residues. CDR3 nucleotide sequence: TGTGCCAGCAGCCTTGATGGGAGCATGAACACTGAAGCTTTCTTT. This gives the protein CASSLDGSMNTEAFF.

This chain links TRBV5-1 with TRBJ1-5; D is possibly TRBD1 (5 bases). The V and J ends lost 2 bases and 5 bases respectively, with 8 bases between them. Germline V lookup: CDR1 SGHRS, CDR2 YFSETQ. This CDR3 comprises 13 residues. The CDR3: CASSFQGDQPQHF. In DNA, the CDR3 is TGCGCCAGCAGCTTTCAGGGTGATCAGCCCCAGCATTTT.

This clone was detected only once. The V and J genes are TRBV3-1 (or the pseudogene TRBV3-2) and TRBJ2-1; 9 nucleotides align to TRBD1. The CDR3 is made up of 17 amino acids. Germline values: CDR1 LGHDT, CDR2 YNNKEL (reference sequence). The V and J ends lost 5 bases and 5 bases, in that order; junction bases with no gene match: 13. In nucleotides, the CDR3 is TGTGCCAGCAGCAACCGGGTTGGGACAGGGCCCCACAATGAGCAGTTCTTC. Protein: CASSNRVGTGPHNEQFF.

The chain is built from TRBV5-1 and TRBJ1-6, with no clear D. Per the germline V gene, CDR1 is SGHRS and CDR2 is YFSETQ. The CDR3 length is 13 residues. The V gene lost 5 bases and the J gene lost 8 bases, with 11 bases spanning the gap. The CDR3 here is CASRDGGDSPLHF. In DNA form, the CDR3 reads TGCGCCAGCAGGGACGGAGGAGATTCACCCCTCCACTTT. Full variable domain (outside the CDR3, taken from reference TRBV5-1 and TRBJ1-6): KAGVTQTPRYLIKTRGQQVTLSCSPISGHRSVSWYQQTPGQGLQFLFEYFSETQRNKGNFPGRFSGRQFSNSRSEMNVSTLELGDSALYLCASRDGGDSPLHFGNGTRLTVT.

This chain links TRBV5-1 with TRBJ1-1; 7 bases are shared with TRBD1. This CDR3 has 14 residues. V dropped 3 bases and J dropped 6; count of bases not matched to a gene: 8. The germline V gene has CDR1 SGHRS and CDR2 YFSETQ. The CDR3 nucleotides are TGCGCCAGCAGCTGGGGCAGGGGGATGTCTGAAGCTTTCTTT. Protein sequence: CASSWGRGMSEAFF. Looking up the rest from reference TRBV5-1 and TRBJ1-1 gives the full variable domain: KAGVTQTPRYLIKTRGQQVTLSCSPISGHRSVSWYQQTPGQGLQFLFEYFSETQRNKGNFPGRFSGRQFSNSRSEMNVSTLELGDSALYLCASSWGRGMSEAFFGQGTRLTVV.

The chain employs TRBV6-1 and TRBJ1-5; possible D gene TRBD1, 5 bases. The ends were cut back, 1 base at V and 4 bases at J, with 14 bases in the middle. The CDR3 spans 16 residues. CDR1 is MNHNS, CDR2 SASEGT, per germline. Here the CDR3 DNA reads TGTGCCAGCAGTGAAGAGGGTAGGGGTGCGAATCAGCCCCAGCATTTT. Protein sequence: CASSEEGRGANQPQHF.

The chain employs TRBV12-5 and TRBJ1-2; D may be TRBD1 (6 bases). Trimming shortened V by 1 base and J by 2 bases, and 11 bases separated the two germline ends. The CDR3 covers 15 residues. CDR1 is LGHNT and CDR2 is FRNRAP in the germline V gene. The CDR3 DNA sequence: TGTGCTAGTGGTTTGGCCGGGGGGCTCAACTATGGCTACACCTTC. This codes for CASGLAGGLNYGYTF. Combining the CDR3 with reference TRBV12-5 and TRBJ1-2 gives the whole variable domain DARVTQTPRHKVTEMGQEVTMRCQPILGHNTVFWYRQTMMQGLELLAYFRNRAPLDDSGMPKDRFSAEMPDATLATLKIQPSEPRDSAVYFCASGLAGGLNYGYTFGSGTRLTVV.

As concerns this clone: The sample has other DNA sequences that encode this CDR3 too. This chain connects TRBV18 to TRBJ2-2, with 7 bases that match TRBD2. From germline, CDR1 is KGHSH and CDR2 LQKENI. With V trimmed by 3 bases and J by 5 bases, 6 bases remained unmatched. CDR3 size: 15 residues. DNA for the CDR3: TGTGCCAGCTCACCCCAGCGGGGCGGTACCGGGGAGCTGTTTTTT. The encoded protein is CASSPQRGGTGELFF.

The J gene is TRBJ2-2, the V gene TRBV5-8; possible D gene TRBD2, 5 bases. Germline V gene sequence: CDR1 SGHTS, CDR2 YDEGEE. The CDR3 contains 15 residues. Trimming stripped 4 bases from V and 4 bases from J, with 14 bases between. Here the CDR3 DNA reads TGTGCCAGCAGCCCCGGGGTGAGAGGCACCGGGGAGCTGTTTTTT. Translating it yields CASSPGVRGTGELFF.

DNA for the CDR3: TGCGCCAGCAGTCCCGGGACAGCTTATGGCTACACCTTC. It codes for CASSPGTAYGYTF. The V gene is TRBV5-1, the J gene TRBJ1-2; 7 bases match TRBD1. V lost 5 bases, J lost 5 bases, and 6 bases stayed unmatched. The CDR3 extends over 13 amino acids. The germline V gene has CDR1 SGHRS and CDR2 YFSETQ.

The chain employs TRBV5-1 and TRBJ1-1; D is possibly TRBD1 (5 bases). Germline loops: CDR1 SGHRS, CDR2 YFSETQ. The CDR3 contains 14 residues. Deletions cut 0 bases from V and 3 bases from J, with 9 bases between. The CDR3 region is CASSLGAGYTEAFF. The CDR3 bases are TGCGCCAGCAGCTTGGGAGCAGGGTACACTGAAGCTTTCTTT.

This chain uses TRBV5-8 with TRBJ1-3, with TRBD1 matching 8 bases. This CDR3 has 16 amino acids. Germline-derived CDR1 and CDR2 are SGHTS and YDEGEE. V shed 3 bases and J 4 bases; nucleotides not matched to a gene: 9. CDR3 loop: CASSYRTGWAGNTIYF. The CDR3 DNA sequence: TGTGCCAGCAGCTATCGGACAGGGTGGGCAGGAAACACCATATATTTT.

This chain joins TRBV11-2 and TRBJ2-7; 9 nucleotides align to TRBD1. CDR3 length: 16 residues. The V segment lost 2 bases and the J segment 2 bases; nucleotides outside the gene matches: 7. Germline V gene sequence: CDR1 SGHAT, CDR2 FQNNGV. For the CDR3, the DNA is TGTGCCAGCAGCTTAAATACAGGGGGCTCCCCCTACGAGCAGTACTTC. Translation gives CASSLNTGGSPYEQYF.

The chain couples TRBV9 to TRBJ1-2; 12 bases are a match to TRBD1. The V segment lost 4 bases and the J segment 6 bases; nucleotides outside the gene matches: 7. Germline V gene sequence: CDR1 SGDLS, CDR2 YYNGEE. The CDR3 totals 15 residues. CDR3 nucleotide sequence: TGTGCCAGCAGCACTTCAGGGACAGGGGGCGATGGCTACACCTTC. Translation: CASSTSGTGGDGYTF.

The gene calls are TRBV2 and TRBJ1-1, with 7 bases that match TRBD1. The CDR3 is 13 residues long. Germline V gene lookup returns CDR1 SNHLY and CDR2 FYNNEI. Trimming took 6 bases from V and 7 from J; bases not matched to a gene: 8. Here the CDR3 reads CASSIRQGSEAFF. The CDR3 coding sequence is TGTGCCAGCAGCATTCGACAGGGAAGTGAAGCTTTCTTT.

This rearrangement joins TRBV12-5 to TRBJ1-5; perhaps TRBD1 as D (5 bases). V was cut by 3 bases and J by 7 bases, with 10 bases left in between. Germline V CDR1 and CDR2: LGHNT, FRNRAP. The CDR3 contains 13 residues. CDR3 sequence: CASGFLGVQPQHF. DNA for the CDR3: TGTGCTAGTGGTTTTCTAGGGGTGCAGCCCCAGCATTTT.

Here the CDR3 reads CASSLAGADTQYF. The CDR3 DNA is TGTGCCAGCAGCCTAGCAGGCGCAGATACGCAGTATTTT. The chain carries TRBV5-4 and TRBJ2-3; D possibly corresponds to TRBD2 (5 bases). V lost 4 bases, J lost 4 bases, and 10 bases lay in between. CDR3 length equals 13 residues. Germline V gene data show CDR1 as SGHNT and CDR2 as YYREEE (reference sequence).

This clone was seen only once. CDR3 nucleotides: TGCGCTCGAATAGGAGGAAACTCTGGAAACACCATATATTTT. Translation gives CARIGGNSGNTIYF. V gene TRBV23-1 combines with J gene TRBJ1-3; D unresolved. TRBV23-1 is filed as an ORF, its function uncertain. This CDR3 has 14 amino acids.

The chain couples TRBV3-1 (or the pseudogene TRBV3-2) to TRBJ2-3, with D perhaps matching TRBD1 (7 bases). From germline, CDR1 is LGHDT and CDR2 YNNKEL (reference sequence). The ends were cut back, 4 bases at V and 2 bases at J, with 19 bases in the middle. The CDR3 totals 17 residues. DNA of the CDR3: TGTGCCAGCAGCCCTTCAGGGGGGAGAAGGGCCACAGATACGCAGTATTTT. Protein product: CASSPSGGRRATDTQYF.

The genes are TRBV10-3 and TRBJ1-2; tentative D call: TRBD1 (6 bases). The CDR3 is made up of 15 amino acids. Germline CDR1 is ENHRY and CDR2 is SYGVKD. V was clipped by 7 bases and J by 8 bases, with 23 bases between them. CDR3 in amino acids: CAITEHREGLGGYTF. The CDR3 nucleotides read TGTGCCATCACTGAACACAGGGAGGGACTGGGGGGCTACACCTTC.

The genes are TRBV15 and TRBJ2-5, with a weak D call TRBD2 (6 bases). V was shortened by 1 base and J by 4 bases, with 10 bases between the two germline ends. The length of the CDR3 is 14 residues. Germline CDR1 is LNHNV and CDR2 is YYDKDF (reference sequence). The CDR3, as DNA: TGTGCCACCAGCAGAGGGCAGGGAGGAGAGACCCAGTACTTC. This gives the protein CATSRGQGGETQYF.